This TCR beta chain was recovered during a study of shared clonotypes between healthy human individuals. The assay was immunoSEQ multiplex PCR, and TCRdb's table has in-frame clones only and misses some. The sample includes 2,500,000 or so clones, 85% to 95% seen only once; the top ten take approximately 0.39%. The CDR3 runs to 14 residues. The V gene's germline CDR1 is MNHEY and CDR2 SMNVEV (reference sequence). The germline V and J ends were trimmed by 6 bases and 4 bases, with 14 bases remaining between them. The chain is built from TRBV27 and TRBJ2-3; no reliable D call. Sequencing was carried out using naive CD4+ T cells from PBMCs. Specified subset: CD45RA+ positively selected. The sequence derives from a man aged 18 to 30 in good health. Some clones in this sample may be carry-over from other donors' samples. CDR3 in DNA: TGTGCCAGCAGCCCAGTGGCGTACGCAGATACGCAGTATTTT. As protein: CASSPVAYADTQYF.